The 22 T cell receptor beta chains below come from one sample, sequenced in a study of blood T cells in healthy people across ages. The authors ran a second PCR of about 6 to 11 cycles using a sample-barcoded 5' primer and a J-beta primer mix. TCRdb used MiXCR to reprocess the 5' RACE reads, holding one entry per CDR3 protein. The sample records hundreds of thousands of distinct CDR3 sequences, 32% being singletons. Specimen: blood. The receptors here all came from a woman over 75 in good health.

With respect to this clonotype: A read error may explain this, as a much larger clone is one base away. The rearrangement links TRBV12-3 or TRBV12-4 to TRBJ2-1; the D gene is possibly TRBD2 (6 bases). This CDR3 has 15 amino acids. CDR3 sequence reads: CAGSFFGGVNNEQFF. Written as DNA, the CDR3 is TGTGCCGGCAGTTTCTTCGGGGGTGTGAACAATGAGCAGTTCTTC.

This clonotype was picked up many times. The rearrangement links TRBV30 to TRBJ2-1, with no clear D. The length of the CDR3 is 14 residues. The germline CDR1 and CDR2 sequences are GTSNPN and SVGIG (reference sequence). V was shortened by 3 bases and J by 9 bases, with 18 bases between the two germline ends. In DNA, the CDR3 is TGTGCCTGGAGGGCCAGGAACACGGCGAGTGAGCAGTTCTTC. Translated: CAWRARNTASEQFF.

This chain links TRBV28 with TRBJ1-5; 7 nucleotides agree with TRBD1. This CDR3 is 17 amino acids long. The ends lost 6 bases at V and 2 bases at J; junction bases unmatched: 13. Germline CDR1 is MDHEN and CDR2 is SYDVKM. The CDR3 coding sequence is TGTGCCAGCAGCCCAGAAATTTCCGGGACAGGCAATCAGCCCCAGCATTTT. Translation: CASSPEISGTGNQPQHF. Full variable domain (outside the CDR3, taken from reference TRBV28 and TRBJ1-5): DVKVTQSSRYLVKRTGEKVFLECVQDMDHENMFWYRQDPGLGLRLIYFSYDVKMKEKGDIPEGYSVSREKKERFSLILESASTNQTSMYLCASSPEISGTGNQPQHFGDGTRLSIL.

At least ten counts were recorded for this clonotype. The chain carries TRBV29-1 and TRBJ2-2; TRBD2 matches 11 bases. The CDR3 contains 13 residues. Trimming removed 7 bases from V and 7 bases from J; junction bases left unmatched: 5. Germline V lookup: CDR1 SQVTM, CDR2 ANQGSEA. CDR3: CSAIAGGRGELFF. The DNA of the CDR3 is TGCAGCGCCATAGCGGGGGGGCGCGGGGAGCTGTTTTTT.

The chain links TRBV5-1 to TRBJ2-3; the match to TRBD2 covers 12 bases. The CDR3 consists of 17 residues. Germline V gene lookup returns CDR1 SGHRS and CDR2 YFSETQ. J lost 4 bases, V lost 3 bases, and 9 bases had no gene match. This chain's CDR3 is CASSSASGGAGADTQYF. CDR3 in DNA: TGCGCCAGCAGCTCGGCTAGCGGGGGGGCCGGGGCAGATACGCAGTATTTT. Using reference TRBV5-1 and TRBJ2-3 for the parts outside the CDR3, the full variable domain is KAGVTQTPRYLIKTRGQQVTLSCSPISGHRSVSWYQQTPGQGLQFLFEYFSETQRNKGNFPGRFSGRQFSNSRSEMNVSTLELGDSALYLCASSSASGGAGADTQYFGPGTRLTVL.

This CDR3 reads CASSPGTGGFEQYF. DNA of the CDR3: TGCGCCAGCAGTCCCGGGACAGGGGGCTTCGAGCAGTACTTC. The chain employs TRBV5-1 and TRBJ2-5, with 12 bases lining up with TRBD1. Near its end, the DNA agrees better with TRBJ2-7, so the J call may be wrong. CDR1 is SGHRS and CDR2 is YFSETQ in the germline V gene. The CDR3 covers 14 residues.

This clonotype came up many times. The junction shows a germline mismatch at one end, possibly a read error. The rearrangement joins TRBV7-6 to TRBJ2-6; D gene unclear. CDR3 size: 13 residues. Germline assignment: CDR1 SGHVS and CDR2 FNYEAQ. The CDR3 reads CASSLSHSKVLTF. The CDR3 DNA follows: TGTGCCAGCAGCCTAAGCCACTCCAAGGTCCTGACTTTC.

In the case of this clonotype: With a much larger clone just one base away, this may be a read error. V and J are TRBV18 and TRBJ2-7; possible D gene TRBD1, 6 bases. Trimming cost V 6 bases and J 3 bases, with 12 bases left between them. This CDR3 region has 13 residues. Germline V gene lookup returns CDR1 KGHSH and CDR2 LQKENI. DNA for the CDR3: TGTGCCAGCTCCTGGACAGATTGCTACGAGCAGTACTTC. Translating gives CASSWTDCYEQYF.

This clonotype was recorded at least ten times. The chain carries TRBV20-1 and TRBJ1-6; D ambiguous. Germline loops: CDR1 DFQATT, CDR2 SNEGSKA (reference sequence). Trimming removed 0 bases at V and 0 bases at J, with 9 bases between. The CDR3 is made up of 16 amino acids. This CDR3 reads CSAREGRSSYNSPLHF. The CDR3 nucleotides read TGCAGTGCTAGAGAGGGCCGAAGCTCCTATAATTCACCCCTCCACTTT.

A word on this clonotype: A much larger clone is a single base away; this may be a read error. The chain uses TRBV11-2 and TRBJ2-1, with 7 bases aligning to TRBD1. The length of the CDR3 is 14 residues. The germline gives CDR1 SGHAT, CDR2 FQNNGV. V shed 3 bases and J 10 bases; nucleotides not matched to a gene: 9. The CDR3 sequence is CASSLDRSYYEQFF. CDR3 in DNA: TGTGCCAGCAGCTTGGACAGGTCCTACTACGAGCAGTTCTTC.

This clonotype was recorded only once. A much larger clone differs by one base, so this may be a read error. J is TRBJ2-5 and V is TRBV27, with 9 bases lining up with TRBD1. Judging by the DNA end, TRBJ2-7 fits better; the J call may be wrong. From germline, CDR1 is MNHEY and CDR2 SMNVEV (reference sequence). The CDR3 consists of 15 residues. The CDR3 loop reads CASRLGGQGAYEQYF. In nucleotides, the CDR3 is TGTGCCAGCAGGTTAGGGGGACAGGGCGCCTACGAGCAGTACTTC.

This clonotype appeared many times. The chain is built from TRBV7-2 and TRBJ1-2; TRBD1 matches 7 bases. This CDR3 is 13 amino acids long. Trimming removed 4 bases from V and 4 bases from J; junction bases left unmatched: 3. Germline V gene sequence: CDR1 SGHTA, CDR2 FQGNSA. The CDR3 spells CASSSGGTYGYTF. CDR3 DNA: TGTGCCAGCAGCTCAGGGGGAACCTATGGCTACACCTTC.

Turning to this clonotype: One base away lies a much larger clone, so this may be a sequencing read error. The J gene is TRBJ2-1, the V gene TRBV2; 7 bases agree with TRBD2. Per the germline V gene, CDR1 is SNHLY and CDR2 is FYNNEI. The V and J ends lost 6 bases and 3 bases, in that order; junction bases with no gene match: 17. CDR3 size: 18 residues. This chain's CDR3 is CASRPSGVAAGRYNEQFF. The CDR3 coding sequence is TGTGCCAGCAGACCAAGCGGGGTGGCGGCTGGACGCTACAATGAGCAGTTCTTC.

This clonotype came up a few times. This chain uses TRBV3-1 with TRBJ1-4; D not certain. CDR3 size: 15 residues. Germline CDR1 and CDR2: LGHDT and YNNKEL (reference sequence). Trimming left V 3 bases short and J 0 bases short, with 8 bases between. The CDR3 loop reads CASSHNSATNEKLFF. The CDR3 bases are TGTGCCAGCAGCCATAACAGCGCAACTAATGAAAAACTGTTTTTT.

In its sample, this clonotype was seen many times. The CDR3 DNA follows: TGTGCCAGCAGCTTAAGATTGGGGGTAGCCTATGGCTACACCTTC. Translation: CASSLRLGVAYGYTF. V usage is TRBV7-2 and J usage is TRBJ1-2, with a possible D match to TRBD1 (5 bases). V gave up 2 bases and J gave up 4 bases, with 14 bases separating them. There are 15 residues in the CDR3. Germline lookup yields CDR1 SGHTA and CDR2 FQGNSA.

Note on this clonotype: A single base separates this from a much larger clone, so it may be a read error. The V call is TRBV7-3, the J call TRBJ2-3; 10 positions match TRBD2. Germline-derived CDR1 and CDR2 are SGHTA and FQGTGA. The CDR3 sequence is 16 residues long. Germline trimming cut 5 bases from V and 4 bases from J; bases unmatched to any gene: 9. The CDR3 region is CASSRASGGGADTQYF. CDR3 nucleotides: TGTGCCAGCAGCCGGGCCAGCGGGGGGGGCGCAGATACGCAGTATTTT.

This clonotype has more than one count but fewer than ten. This chain links TRBV14 with TRBJ2-5; 8 positions match TRBD2. Trimming at V came to 3 bases and at J to 5 bases, leaving 11 bases not matched to a gene. This CDR3 spans 16 amino acids. Germline V gene sequence: CDR1 SGHDN, CDR2 FVKESK. CDR3 protein: CASSHLERELGETQYF. The CDR3 DNA reads TGTGCCAGCAGCCACTTGGAGCGGGAGCTTGGGGAGACCCAGTACTTC.

This clonotype was seen more than once but under ten times. V gene TRBV28 combines with J gene TRBJ1-4, with D unclear. Trimming stripped 2 bases from V and 11 bases from J, with 15 bases between. Germline CDR1 and CDR2: MDHEN and SYDVKM. There are 14 residues in the CDR3. The CDR3 DNA reads as TGTGCCAGCAGTTTAAGGGTTGCATCTCCCAAACTGTTTTTT. It specifies CASSLRVASPKLFF.

In the case of this clonotype: This may be a read error, as it is one base from a much larger clone. This rearrangement joins TRBV6-2 or TRBV6-3 to TRBJ1-6, with no clear D. Germline V gene sequence: CDR1 MNHEY, CDR2 SVGEGT. The CDR3 sequence is 16 residues long. For the CDR3, the DNA is TGTGTCAGCAGTCCCGGTTGGAGCTCCTATAATTCACCCCTCCACTTT. It translates to CVSSPGWSSYNSPLHF.

Concerning this clonotype itself: It may be a read error: a sequence one base away is much more abundant. The chain links TRBV30 to TRBJ2-7, with D possibly TRBD1 on 5 matching bases. The V gene lost 0 bases and the J gene lost 12 bases, with 18 bases spanning the gap. Germline V CDR1 and CDR2: GTSNPN, SVGIG (reference sequence). The CDR3 totals 13 residues. This chain's CDR3 is CAWSVGAKNILYF. The CDR3 DNA is TGTGCCTGGAGTGTAGGGGCCAAAAACATTCTGTACTTC.

This clonotype was counted many times. This chain connects TRBV5-5 to TRBJ1-2, with D hard to call. CDR1 is SGHKS, CDR2 YYEKEE, per germline (reference sequence). The length of the CDR3 is 14 residues. The ends were cut back, 1 base at V and 4 bases at J, with 11 bases in the middle. The chain's CDR3 is CASSLYGELYGYTF. The CDR3, as DNA: TGTGCCAGCAGCTTGTACGGGGAACTCTATGGCTACACCTTC.

The chain couples TRBV19 to TRBJ2-3, with TRBD1 matching over 7 bases. The CDR3 is made up of 15 amino acids. Germline-derived CDR1 and CDR2 are LNHDA and SQIVND (reference sequence). Unmatched junction bases numbered 6, after V lost 4 bases and J lost 2 bases. CDR3: CASSTGTAFTDTQYF. The CDR3 DNA sequence: TGTGCCAGTAGTACCGGGACAGCTTTCACAGATACGCAGTATTTT.